The 32 T cell receptor beta chains listed next were all sequenced from one sample in a study of shared clonotypes between healthy human individuals. Cells designated naive CD8 were CD45RO-negative and were positively selected for CCR7, with terminally differentiated effector memory CD45RA+ cells excluded. Using immunoSEQ multiplex PCR, the repertoire was profiled, and TCRdb retains in-frame clones only, with some absent. Among some 2,100,000 clones listed, roughly 91% were seen once. Sequencing input: naive CD8+ T cells from PBMCs. The origin of the receptors is a man between 18 and 35 years old in good health. Some clones in this sample may be carry-over from other donors' samples.

The V call is TRBV9, the J call TRBJ2-7; D gene unclear. V lost 4 bases and J lost 5, with 16 bases in between. This CDR3 comprises 14 residues. In germline, CDR1 is SGDLS, CDR2 YYNGEE. CDR3 loop: CASSLRPLPDEQYF. CDR3 nucleotides: TGTGCCAGCAGCCTTCGGCCGCTCCCGGACGAGCAGTACTTC.

This chain uses TRBV27 with TRBJ2-1; TRBD2 matches at 10 bases. The CDR3 contains 15 residues. Trimming cost V 11 bases and J 3 bases; bases outside gene matches: 10. Germline V gives CDR1 MNHEY, CDR2 SMNVEV (reference sequence). CDR3 residues: CAAWTGTSDYNEQFF. In nucleotides, the CDR3 is TGTGCCGCCTGGACTGGGACTAGCGACTACAATGAGCAGTTCTTC.

The genes are TRBV27 and TRBJ2-5; 8 nucleotides agree with TRBD2. The CDR3 spans 16 residues. V lost 6 bases and J lost 4; bases outside the gene matches: 13. Germline values: CDR1 MNHEY, CDR2 SMNVEV (reference sequence). The CDR3 protein is CASRPESSGIGETQYF. CDR3 sequence (DNA): TGTGCCAGCAGGCCCGAGAGTAGCGGGATCGGAGAGACCCAGTACTTC.

The chain recombines TRBV13 with TRBJ2-1, with D perhaps TRBD1 (6 bases). The CDR3 covers 15 residues. Germline CDR1 PRHDT, CDR2 FYEKMQ (reference sequence). Trimming removed 3 bases at V and 6 bases at J, with 15 bases between. The CDR3 protein is CASSFLTGHGNEQFF. The CDR3 region has the DNA TGTGCCAGCAGCTTCTTAACAGGGCACGGCAATGAGCAGTTCTTC.

CDR3 DNA sequence: TGTGCCAGCAGCCACGGTGGGAGGGAAGCTTTCTTT. Its protein product is CASSHGGREAFF. This chain links TRBV7-8 with TRBJ1-1, with no clear D. Trimming cost V 5 bases and J 8 bases, with 12 bases left between them. Germline V gives CDR1 SGHVS, CDR2 FQNEAQ. The CDR3 covers 12 residues.

The rearrangement links TRBV5-6 to TRBJ2-3; TRBD1 might be the D (6 bases). V was shortened by 3 bases and J by 6 bases, with 11 bases between the two germline ends. The V gene's germline CDR1 is SGHDT and CDR2 YYEEEE. The CDR3 runs 13 residues. The CDR3: CASSSRQADTQYF. The CDR3 DNA follows: TGTGCCAGCAGCTCGAGACAGGCCGATACGCAGTATTTT. Full variable domain (outside the CDR3, taken from reference TRBV5-6 and TRBJ2-3): DAGVTQSPTHLIKTRGQQVTLRCSPKSGHDTVSWYQQALGQGPQFIFQYYEEEERQRGNFPDRFSGHQFPNYSSELNVNALLLGDSALYLCASSSRQADTQYFGPGTRLTVL.

The V call is TRBV5-4, the J call TRBJ1-1; D not certain. The CDR3 spans 14 residues. With 1 base removed from V and 1 base from J, the gap between germline ends came to 8 bases. Germline lookup yields CDR1 SGHNT and CDR2 YYREEE (reference sequence). DNA for the CDR3: TGTGCCAGCAGCTTGACCGACGAGAACACTGAAGCTTTCTTT. Translating gives CASSLTDENTEAFF.

This clone has a single count. V is TRBV15 and J is TRBJ1-4; D gene ambiguous. The CDR3 sequence is 16 residues long. Looked up from germline, CDR1 is LNHNV and CDR2 is YYDKDF (reference sequence). V was clipped by 1 base and J by 0 bases, with 9 bases between them. This CDR3 reads CATSRVLGATNEKLFF. The DNA of the CDR3 is TGTGCCACCAGCAGAGTGTTGGGAGCAACTAATGAAAAACTGTTTTTT. Complete variable domain (other parts from reference TRBV15 and TRBJ1-4): DAMVIQNPRYQVTQFGKPVTLSCSQTLNHNVMYWYQQKSSQAPKLLFHYYDKDFNNEADTPDNFQSRRPNTSFCFLDIRSPGLGDTAMYLCATSRVLGATNEKLFFGSGTQLSVL.

The V call is TRBV27, the J call TRBJ1-5; D ambiguous. Germline CDR1 and CDR2: MNHEY and SMNVEV (reference sequence). Trimming pared 1 base from V and 3 bases from J, leaving 10 bases between. The CDR3 spans 15 residues. The CDR3 nucleotides are TGTGCCAGCAGTTTATTTGCAACTTTCAATCAGCCCCAGCATTTT. This gives the protein CASSLFATFNQPQHF.

A note on this clone: The same CDR3 also results from other DNA sequences found in this sample. V is TRBV6-6 and J is TRBJ2-7; no definite D call. The CDR3 runs 14 residues. The germline CDR1 and CDR2 sequences are MNHNY and SVGAGI (reference sequence). V was cut by 0 bases and J by 3 bases, with 9 bases left in between. CDR3 DNA: TGTGCCAGCAGTTACTCGTTGGGCGGCTACGAGCAGTACTTC. This encodes CASSYSLGGYEQYF.

The chain employs TRBV7-9 and TRBJ2-7; TRBD1 might be the D (6 bases). Germline CDR1 reads SEHNR; CDR2 reads FQNEAQ (reference sequence). The ends were cut back, 0 bases at V and 3 bases at J, with 12 bases in the middle. This CDR3 region has 15 residues. The CDR3 DNA follows: TGTGCCAGCAGCTTAGCGCCGGGACACAGCTACGAGCAGTACTTC. Its translation: CASSLAPGHSYEQYF. Variable domain in full (rest from reference TRBV7-9 and TRBJ2-7): DTGVSQNPRHKITKRGQNVTFRCDPISEHNRLYWYRQTLGQGPEFLTYFQNEAQLEKSRLLSDRFSAERPKGSFSTLEIQRTEQGDSAMYLCASSLAPGHSYEQYFGPGTRLTVT.

On this clone itself: Distinct nucleotide sequences in the sample also encode this CDR3. The gene calls are TRBV7-8 and TRBJ2-7, with unresolved D. CDR1 and CDR2 (germline): SGHVS, FQNEAQ. V lost 5 bases and J lost 0, with 8 bases in between. The CDR3 has 13 amino acids. The CDR3 reads CASSPRSSYEQYF. In DNA form, the CDR3 reads TGTGCCAGCAGCCCCAGGAGCTCCTACGAGCAGTACTTC. Combining the CDR3 with reference TRBV7-8 and TRBJ2-7 gives the whole variable domain GAGVSQSPRYKVAKRGQDVALRCDPISGHVSLFWYQQALGQGPEFLTYFQNEAQLDKSGLPSDRFFAERPEGSVSTLKIQRTQQEDSAVYLCASSPRSSYEQYFGPGTRLTVT.

This chain connects TRBV18 to TRBJ2-5, with a tentative D call TRBD1 (6 bases). The CDR3 spans 17 residues. V lost 1 base and J lost 5, with 20 bases in between. Germline CDR1 reads KGHSH; CDR2 reads LQKENI. The CDR3 nucleotides are TGTGCCAGCTCACCACTAAACCCGGCAGGGGAATGGGAGACCCAGTACTTC. This gives the protein CASSPLNPAGEWETQYF.

V and J are TRBV27 and TRBJ1-2; D gene unclear. The CDR3 totals 13 residues. Trimming left V 2 bases short and J 4 bases short, with 8 bases between. Germline V lookup: CDR1 MNHEY, CDR2 SMNVEV (reference sequence). Here the CDR3 DNA reads TGTGCCAGCAGTTTAACCCCCGGCTATGGCTACACCTTC. Residues: CASSLTPGYGYTF.

The chain recombines TRBV21-1 with TRBJ2-7; the DNA was not used to check the table's D call, TRBD1. TRBV21-1 constitutes a pseudogene. The CDR3 covers 18 residues. CDR3 nucleotides: TGTGCCAGCAGCATACACCGGGACAGGGGGCTGCACTCCTACGAGCAGTACTTC. Protein sequence: CASSIHRDRGLHSYEQYF.

The V gene is TRBV7-8, the J gene TRBJ2-1; 12 bases are shared with TRBD1. Germline loops: CDR1 SGHVS, CDR2 FQNEAQ. This CDR3 is 15 amino acids long. Trimming cost V 4 bases and J 7 bases; bases outside gene matches: 5. This CDR3 reads CASSSRDRGRNEQFF. The CDR3, as DNA: TGTGCCAGCAGCTCCCGGGACAGGGGGCGGAATGAGCAGTTCTTC.

Worth noting for this clone: The same CDR3 is also encoded by other DNA sequences in this sample. This chain links TRBV27 with TRBJ2-1; D may be TRBD2 (6 bases). The CDR3 sequence is 15 residues long. The germline V and J ends were trimmed by 0 bases and 2 bases, with 8 bases remaining between them. Germline V gene data show CDR1 as MNHEY and CDR2 as SMNVEV (reference sequence). The DNA for the CDR3 is TGTGCCAGCAGTTTATCTCCGGGAGCCTACAATGAGCAGTTCTTC. It codes for CASSLSPGAYNEQFF.

The chain has TRBV9 and TRBJ1-1; tentatively, D is TRBD1 (6 bases). This CDR3 contains 13 residues. V was clipped by 0 bases and J by 13 bases, with 16 bases between them. CDR1 and CDR2 (germline): SGDLS, YYNGEE. The CDR3 reads CASSVGGGGVGFF. The CDR3 region has the DNA TGTGCCAGCAGCGTAGGAGGTGGGGGCGTTGGTTTCTTT.

This chain links TRBV28 with TRBJ2-2, with 7 bases lining up with TRBD2. The CDR3 is 15 residues long. Trimming cost V 3 bases and J 4 bases; bases outside gene matches: 5. Germline values: CDR1 MDHEN, CDR2 SYDVKM. The CDR3 loop reads CASSFAGDTTGELFF. The CDR3 coding sequence is TGTGCCAGCAGTTTTGCGGGGGATACCACCGGGGAGCTGTTTTTT.

V gene TRBV18 combines with J gene TRBJ1-2; 7 bases are a match to TRBD1. V lost 5 bases to trimming and J lost 4 bases; unmatched junction nucleotides: 10. Germline loops: CDR1 KGHSH, CDR2 LQKENI. The CDR3 runs 15 residues. The CDR3 is CASSTTGWEVYGYTF. The DNA for the CDR3 is TGTGCCAGCTCAACGACAGGGTGGGAGGTCTATGGCTACACCTTC. The whole variable domain, remainder taken from reference TRBV18 and TRBJ1-2, is NAGVMQNPRHLVRRRGQEARLRCSPMKGHSHVYWYRQLPEEGLKFMVYLQKENIIDESGMPKERFSAEFPKEGPSILRIQQVVRGDSAAYFCASSTTGWEVYGYTFGSGTRLTVV.

The chain carries TRBV2 and TRBJ2-7; weak D call: TRBD1 (6 bases). The germline gives CDR1 SNHLY, CDR2 FYNNEI. There are 14 residues in the CDR3. Between the trimmed V and J ends, which lost 3 bases and 5 bases, there was a span of 14 bases. CDR3 in DNA: TGTGCCAGCAGTGAGGTAGACAGGCCCCACGAGCAGTACTTC. Translating gives CASSEVDRPHEQYF.

J is TRBJ1-1 and V is TRBV5-4; D is uncertain. The CDR3 is made up of 15 amino acids. Trimming took off 4 bases at V and 0 bases at J, with 13 bases between the two ends. Germline values: CDR1 SGHNT, CDR2 YYREEE (reference sequence). In DNA, the CDR3 is TGTGCCAGCAGCCCGATTCCTGGGCTGAACACTGAAGCTTTCTTT. Residues: CASSPIPGLNTEAFF.

The chain is built from TRBV5-1 and TRBJ2-5, with 9 bases matching TRBD1. Germline-derived CDR1 and CDR2 are SGHRS and YFSETQ. J gave up 2 bases and V 4 bases, and 6 bases lay outside the gene matches. The CDR3 extends over 15 amino acids. CDR3 residues: CASSIPGQGQETQYF. CDR3 in DNA: TGCGCCAGCAGCATTCCTGGACAGGGGCAAGAGACCCAGTACTTC.

The V and J genes are TRBV14 and TRBJ2-7, with D uncertain. CDR3 length: 14 residues. The germline V gene has CDR1 SGHDN and CDR2 FVKESK. V was pared by 4 bases and J by 2 bases, with 12 bases between. CDR3 coding DNA: TGTGCCAGCAGCCTCGGACGGACCGCCTACGAGCAGTACTTC. Its protein is CASSLGRTAYEQYF.

The chain couples TRBV5-6 to TRBJ2-7, with 7 bases lining up with TRBD1. The J segment lost 4 bases and the V segment lost 0 bases, leaving 13 bases of the junction unmatched. This CDR3 region has 17 residues. Germline CDR1 and CDR2: SGHDT and YYEEEE. CDR3 sequence reads: CASSLGRQGTSWYEQYF. DNA for the CDR3: TGTGCCAGCAGCTTGGGGCGACAGGGAACGTCGTGGTACGAGCAGTACTTC.

This clone has only one observation. This sequence joins TRBV7-2 and TRBJ2-7, with D tentatively TRBD2 (7 bases). From germline, CDR1 is SGHTA and CDR2 FQGNSA. V was cut by 2 bases and J by 2 bases, with 10 bases left in between. This CDR3 has 14 residues. In DNA form, the CDR3 reads TGTGCCAGCAGCTTAAAGGGGGGGGCCTACGAGCAGTACTTC. Its protein product is CASSLKGGAYEQYF.

V gene TRBV4-1 combines with J gene TRBJ2-1; TRBD1 agrees at 9 bases. Germline loops: CDR1 MGHRA, CDR2 YSYEKL. V dropped 0 bases and J dropped 1; count of bases not matched to a gene: 4. CDR3 size: 17 residues. CDR3 nucleotide sequence: TGCGCCAGCAGCCAAGACCGGGACAGGGTTTCCTACAATGAGCAGTTCTTC. It is translated as CASSQDRDRVSYNEQFF.

This clone has a single count. This chain uses TRBV6-1 with TRBJ1-5; perhaps TRBD1 as D (5 bases). The germline V and J ends were trimmed by 6 bases and 3 bases, with 12 bases remaining between them. The CDR3 extends over 14 amino acids. Per germline, CDR1 MNHNS and CDR2 SASEGT. For the CDR3, the DNA is TGTGCCAGCAGCCACCGGGACCACAATCAGCCCCAGCATTTT. Translation: CASSHRDHNQPQHF.

V and J are TRBV6-6 and TRBJ2-7; 7 positions match TRBD2. The germline V gene encodes CDR1 MNHNY and CDR2 SVGAGI (reference sequence). This CDR3 has 15 amino acids. After removal of 6 bases from V and 3 bases from J, the junction contained 11 bases not matched to a gene. This chain's CDR3 is CASSPYFAGVYEQYF. The CDR3 nucleotides read TGTGCCAGCAGCCCGTACTTTGCGGGAGTCTACGAGCAGTACTTC.

Details on this clone: The sample carries other DNA sequences with the same CDR3. The chain links TRBV19 to TRBJ1-5, with D uncertain. The germline V gene encodes CDR1 LNHDA and CDR2 SQIVND (reference sequence). The CDR3 loop spans 12 amino acids. With 3 bases removed from V and 5 bases from J, the gap between germline ends came to 5 bases. The CDR3 here is CASSIPDQPQHF. The CDR3 DNA reads as TGTGCCAGTAGTATTCCGGATCAGCCCCAGCATTTT.

This chain uses TRBV4-2 with TRBJ1-5; D gene ambiguous. The germline V gene has CDR1 LGHNA and CDR2 YNFKEQ. V dropped 0 bases and J dropped 5 bases, with 11 bases sitting between them. The CDR3 sequence is 15 residues long. The chain's CDR3 is CASSQDSGLDQPQHF. CDR3 coding DNA: TGTGCCAGCAGCCAAGATAGCGGGCTGGATCAGCCCCAGCATTTT.

The chain employs TRBV29-1 and TRBJ2-7; maybe TRBD1 (5 bases). V lost 4 bases and J 1 base, leaving 14 bases between the germline ends. Germline V gene data show CDR1 as SQVTM and CDR2 as ANQGSEA. The CDR3 has 14 amino acids. CDR3 region: CSVAQGGGSYEQYF. As DNA, the CDR3 is TGCAGCGTTGCCCAGGGCGGTGGTTCCTACGAGCAGTACTTC.